Below, 10 T cell receptor beta chains from the same sample are listed, as sequenced in a study of T cells in Graves' hyperthyroidism and ophthalmopathy. Amplification of TCR beta CDR3 regions was performed using RNA transcripts as template. TCR CDR3 underwent first-round RT-PCR with the HTBI primer set. Each CDR3 protein gets one entry after TCRdb re-called the multiplex PCR reads with MiXCR. The top ten clones hold 20% of a sample with around 380,000 distinct CDR3 sequences, roughly 14% of them seen once. Material for sequencing was blood. The receptors were gathered from a man aged 25-40 years with Graves' hyperthyroidism that later progressed to Graves' ophthalmopathy.

This clonotype has ten or more counts. This sequence joins TRBV7-8 and TRBJ2-7; D unclear. CDR1 is SGHVS, CDR2 FQNEAQ, per germline. The CDR3 is 15 residues long. Trimming stripped 1 base from V and 3 bases from J, with 13 bases between. The CDR3 loop reads CASSLEAVFDYEQYF. The CDR3 DNA reads TGTGCCAGCAGCTTAGAAGCAGTATTTGACTACGAGCAGTACTTC. The full variable domain, completed using reference TRBV7-8 and TRBJ2-7, is GAGVSQSPRYKVAKRGQDVALRCDPISGHVSLFWYQQALGQGPEFLTYFQNEAQLDKSGLPSDRFFAERPEGSVSTLKIQRTQQEDSAVYLCASSLEAVFDYEQYFGPGTRLTVT.

This clonotype has a count of ten or more. The rearrangement uses TRBV7-2 and TRBJ1-1; maybe TRBD1 (5 bases). Germline-derived CDR1 and CDR2 are SGHTA and FQGNSA. The length of the CDR3 is 13 residues. The germline V and J ends were trimmed by 5 bases and 2 bases, with 9 bases remaining between them. CDR3 nucleotide sequence: TGTGCCAGCAGCGGACACCAAAACACTGAAGCTTTCTTT. This sequence encodes CASSGHQNTEAFF.

This clonotype was counted many times. The chain is built from TRBV6-6 and TRBJ2-7, with a tentative D call TRBD1 (6 bases). There are 14 residues in the CDR3. CDR1 is MNHNY, CDR2 SVGAGI, per germline (reference sequence). With 2 bases removed from V and 0 bases from J, the gap between germline ends came to 8 bases. CDR3 protein: CASSYRDISYEQYF. The CDR3, as DNA: TGTGCCAGCAGTTACCGGGACATCTCCTACGAGCAGTACTTC.

The rearrangement uses TRBV30 and TRBJ2-7; D possibly corresponds to TRBD1 (5 bases). V was cut by 4 bases and J by 2 bases, with 18 bases left in between. CDR3 length: 15 residues. Looked up from germline, CDR1 is GTSNPN and CDR2 is SVGIG (reference sequence). CDR3 residues: CAWTHQDSITYEQYF. The DNA for the CDR3 is TGTGCCTGGACACACCAAGACAGTATCACCTACGAGCAGTACTTC.

J is TRBJ2-4 and V is TRBV20-1; possibly TRBD1 or TRBD2 for D (5 bases each). CDR1 and CDR2 (germline): DFQATT, SNEGSKA (reference sequence). CDR3 length: 16 residues. Trimming pared 5 bases from V and 2 bases from J, leaving 19 bases between. Here the CDR3 DNA reads TGCAGTGCTTGGGACGCCTACCTGGGGACCAAAAACATTCAGTACTTC. Its translation is CSAWDAYLGTKNIQYF.

This clonotype was observed a handful of times. The chain joins TRBV24-1 to TRBJ1-2, with unresolved D. Germline CDR1 KGHDR, CDR2 SFDVKD. The CDR3 has 14 amino acids. Between the trimmed V and J ends, which lost 3 bases and 6 bases, there was a span of 13 bases. DNA for the CDR3: TGTGCCACCAGTGATACCAGTTTTGGAGATGGCTACACCTTC. Its protein is CATSDTSFGDGYTF.

This clonotype was seen many times. This sequence joins TRBV2 and TRBJ2-5; TRBD2 aligns across 8 bases. Per germline, CDR1 SNHLY and CDR2 FYNNEI. The CDR3 covers 15 residues. Germline trimming cut 6 bases from V and 5 bases from J; bases unmatched to any gene: 11. CDR3 coding DNA: TGTGCCAGCAGGCGGGGGACTAGAGGCTTGGAGACCCAGTACTTC. This sequence encodes CASRRGTRGLETQYF.

This clonotype was seen repeatedly, ten times or more. This chain links TRBV29-1 with TRBJ2-2; D gene unclear. In germline, CDR1 is SQVTM, CDR2 ANQGSEA. The CDR3 extends over 12 amino acids. The V gene lost 2 bases and the J gene lost 7 bases, with 8 bases spanning the gap. CDR3 nucleotides: TGCAGCGTTGAATCGGGCGTCGGGGAGCTGTTTTTT. Its protein product is CSVESGVGELFF.

This clonotype was observed at least ten times. The chain carries TRBV6-1 and TRBJ2-7, with TRBD1 matching 7 bases. CDR3 length: 14 amino acids. V was pared by 5 bases and J by 2 bases, with 6 bases of the junction left unmatched. CDR1 MNHNS and CDR2 SASEGT come from the germline V gene. CDR3 sequence (DNA): TGTGCCAGCAGTTCGGACAGGACACCCTACGAGCAGTACTTC. This translates into CASSSDRTPYEQYF.

This clonotype has ten or more counts. The V gene is TRBV20-1, the J gene TRBJ1-5, with a tentative D call TRBD1 (5 bases). CDR1 is DFQATT, CDR2 SNEGSKA, per germline (reference sequence). The CDR3 runs to 13 residues. Trimming cost V 3 bases and J 5 bases, with 11 bases left between them. CDR3 nucleotide sequence: TGCAGTGCTAGGGCTGGGGACCATCAGCCCCAGCATTTT. Translated: CSARAGDHQPQHF.